Following are 21 T cell receptor beta chains from one sample sequenced in a study of blood T cell repertoires in COVID-19. The table came from immunoSEQ multiplex PCR; TCRdb's copy has only in-frame clones and leaves some out. The sample records around 100,000 clones, more than 85% being singletons. Sequenced material: peripheral blood. Receptor source: a man over 45 with active COVID-19.

The CDR3 bases are TGTGCCAGCAGCACAAGCTCCTACGAGCAGTACGTC. Amino acids: CASSTSSYEQYV. The chain combines TRBV6-2 or TRBV6-3 with TRBJ2-7; no clear D. The CDR3 runs to 12 residues. V dropped 6 bases and J dropped 0 bases, with 6 bases sitting between them. Germline V gene lookup returns CDR1 MNHEY and CDR2 SVGEGT.

The rearrangement joins TRBV25-1 to TRBJ1-3, with D possibly TRBD1 on 5 matching bases. Trimming cost V 6 bases and J 0 bases, with 9 bases left between them. This CDR3 is 14 amino acids long. The germline V gene has CDR1 MGHDK and CDR2 SYGVNS. Here the CDR3 DNA reads TGTGCCAGCAGACAGGCTAACTCTGGAAACACCATATATTTT. Encoded protein: CASRQANSGNTIYF. The whole variable domain, remainder taken from reference TRBV25-1 and TRBJ1-3, is EADIYQTPRYLVIGTGKKITLECSQTMGHDKMYWYQQDPGMELHLIHYSYGVNSTEKGDLSSESTVSRIRTEHFPLTLESARPSHTSQYLCASRQANSGNTIYFGEGSWLTVV.

The V and J genes are TRBV27 and TRBJ2-7; possible D gene TRBD2, 6 bases. This CDR3 comprises 14 residues. Germline CDR1 reads MNHEY; CDR2 reads SMNVEV (reference sequence). The V and J ends lost 0 bases and 7 bases respectively, with 13 bases between them. As DNA, the CDR3 is TGTGCCAGCAGTTTATCGAGGGTGGGGGGTGAGCAGTACTTC. The encoded protein is CASSLSRVGGEQYF.

V and J are TRBV5-8 and TRBJ1-2, with D possibly matching TRBD1 (5 bases). Trimming took off 1 base at V and 8 bases at J, with 12 bases between the two ends. CDR1 is SGHTS and CDR2 is YDEGEE in the germline V gene. The CDR3 loop spans 13 amino acids. CDR3 protein: CASSLNRLGGYTF. The CDR3 nucleotides are TGTGCCAGCAGCTTGAACAGGTTGGGAGGCTACACCTTC.

The chain has TRBV6-1 and TRBJ2-4, with 11 positions matching TRBD2. CDR1 is MNHNS and CDR2 is SASEGT in the germline V gene. V dropped 4 bases and J dropped 2; count of bases not matched to a gene: 4. The CDR3 runs to 16 residues. The DNA of the CDR3 is TGTGCCAGCAGTGTCGGGACTAGCGGCCCCAAAAACATTCAGTACTTC. Amino acids: CASSVGTSGPKNIQYF.

The V gene is TRBV5-1, the J gene TRBJ2-5; possible D gene TRBD2, 6 bases. Germline assignment: CDR1 SGHRS and CDR2 YFSETQ. The CDR3 is 14 amino acids. V was pared by 6 bases and J by 0 bases, with 12 bases between. Written as DNA, the CDR3 is TGCGCCAGCACCTGGGGGACTTACCAAGAGACCCAGTACTTC. This sequence encodes CASTWGTYQETQYF.

The table lists this clone with a count of one. The gene calls are TRBV12-1 and TRBJ2-7; no check of the table's D call, TRBD2, against the DNA was made. TRBV12-1 is flagged as a pseudogene. CDR3 size: 15 residues. DNA of the CDR3: TGTGCCAGCAGCTTAAGCCGGGAGAGCTCCTACGAGCAGTACGTC. Protein: CASSLSRESSYEQYV.

This clone was found once. The chain uses TRBV12-3 or TRBV12-4 and TRBJ1-5; TRBD1 matches 9 bases. The V gene end was trimmed by 6 bases and the J gene end by 8 bases; junction bases not matched to a gene: 5. This CDR3 spans 13 amino acids. CDR3 protein: CASSGQGMEPQHF. The CDR3 DNA reads as TGTGCCAGCAGCGGACAGGGGATGGAGCCCCAGCATTTT.

The chain employs TRBV15 and TRBJ1-2; D uncertain. V was clipped by 0 bases and J by 1 base, with 3 bases between them. The length of the CDR3 is 13 residues. CDR1 and CDR2 from the germline V gene are LNHNV and YYDKDF (reference sequence). The DNA of the CDR3 is TGTGCCACCAGCAGAGACAGTAACTATGGCTACACCTTC. It yields the protein CATSRDSNYGYTF. The full variable domain, its missing parts supplied by reference TRBV15 and TRBJ1-2, is DAMVIQNPRYQVTQFGKPVTLSCSQTLNHNVMYWYQQKSSQAPKLLFHYYDKDFNNEADTPDNFQSRRPNTSFCFLDIRSPGLGDTAMYLCATSRDSNYGYTFGSGTRLTVV.

This clone was observed a single time. The chain carries TRBV19 and TRBJ2-3; TRBD1 is a possible D gene (6 bases). Per the germline V gene, CDR1 is LNHDA and CDR2 is SQIVND (reference sequence). Trimming removed 0 bases at V and 2 bases at J, with 15 bases between. This CDR3 contains 17 residues. CDR3 in DNA: TGTGCCAGTAGTATAGATGAGGGGACACACATCACAGATACGCAGTATTTT. Its protein product is CASSIDEGTHITDTQYF.

The rearrangement uses TRBV7-2 and TRBJ2-1; D is perhaps TRBD2 (5 bases). Per the germline V gene, CDR1 is SGHTA and CDR2 is FQGNSA. Trimming pared 1 base from V and 5 bases from J, leaving 12 bases between. The CDR3 spans 15 residues. CDR3 amino acids: CASSLGGSFNNEQFF. CDR3 DNA sequence: TGTGCCAGCAGCTTAGGAGGGTCCTTCAACAATGAGCAGTTCTTC.

The V call is TRBV19, the J call TRBJ2-1; 9 bases fit TRBD2. This CDR3 is built from 16 residues. Losses at the gene ends were 7 bases for V and 3 bases for J; bases not matched to a gene: 10. Germline lookup yields CDR1 LNHDA and CDR2 SQIVND (reference sequence). CDR3 nucleotide sequence: TGTGCCAGTACCGCCATAGCGGGGGCTAACTACAATGAGCAGTTCTTC. This codes for CASTAIAGANYNEQFF.

The CDR3 protein is CASSPTYYQVGDIQYF. The CDR3 DNA reads TGTGCCAGCAGCCCTACTTATTACCAGGTCGGGGACATTCAGTACTTC. The chain links TRBV3-1 (or the pseudogene TRBV3-2) to TRBJ2-4; D may be TRBD2 (5 bases). Looked up from germline, CDR1 is LGHDT and CDR2 is YNNKEL (reference sequence). This CDR3 region has 16 residues. Trimming took off 4 bases at V and 8 bases at J, with 21 bases between the two ends.

For the CDR3, the DNA is TGTGCCAGCAGCTTAATGGGGACAGGGGACTACGAGCAGTACGTC. Amino acids: CASSLMGTGDYEQYV. The chain uses TRBV11-2 and TRBJ2-7, with 10 bases lining up with TRBD1. The CDR3 consists of 15 residues. V lost 2 bases to trimming and J lost 3 bases; unmatched junction nucleotides: 4. CDR1 SGHAT and CDR2 FQNNGV come from the germline V gene.

The chain recombines TRBV7-2 with TRBJ1-1; 7 nucleotides match TRBD1. The V segment lost 4 bases and the J segment 2 bases; nucleotides outside the gene matches: 4. The CDR3 totals 14 residues. CDR1 SGHTA and CDR2 FQGNSA come from the germline V gene. In DNA form, the CDR3 reads TGTGCCAGCAGCTCGGGACAGCTAAACACTGAAGCTTTCTTT. It specifies CASSSGQLNTEAFF.

CDR3 region: CASRRQGYDTEAFF. CDR3 bases: TGTGCCAGCAGGAGACAGGGGTACGACACTGAAGCTTTCTTT. This chain links TRBV6-5 with TRBJ1-1; TRBD1 aligns across 8 bases. CDR3 size: 14 residues. Trimming removed 6 bases from V and 3 bases from J; junction bases left unmatched: 6. Germline V gene sequence: CDR1 MNHEY, CDR2 SVGAGI.

This chain connects TRBV13 to TRBJ2-7, with D maybe TRBD1 (6 bases). The CDR3 contains 16 residues. Trimming took 4 bases from V and 3 from J, leaving 19 bases between them. CDR1 is PRHDT and CDR2 is FYEKMQ in the germline V gene (reference sequence). The CDR3 nucleotides are TGTGCCAGCAGCTCGCGAACCGGGACACTGATCTACGAGCAGTACGTC. It is translated as CASSSRTGTLIYEQYV.

The rearrangement joins TRBV5-4 to TRBJ2-7; 7 positions agree with TRBD2. This CDR3 has 14 residues. With 4 bases clipped from V and 1 base from J, the junction kept 5 bases outside the gene matches. The germline V gene encodes CDR1 SGHNT and CDR2 YYREEE (reference sequence). The CDR3 loop reads CASSMGTTSYEQYV. Here the CDR3 DNA reads TGTGCCAGCAGCATGGGGACTACTTCCTACGAGCAGTACGTC.

J is TRBJ2-5 and V is TRBV5-1, with TRBD1 matching over 8 bases. The CDR3 length is 15 residues. The junction had 8 bases not matched to a gene; V was cut back by 4 bases and J by 3 bases. Looked up from germline, CDR1 is SGHRS and CDR2 is YFSETQ. The CDR3 loop is CASSLRTGREETQYF. The CDR3 nucleotides read TGCGCCAGCAGCCTGAGGACAGGGAGAGAAGAGACCCAGTACTTC. Together with reference TRBV5-1 and TRBJ2-5, the CDR3 gives the full variable domain: KAGVTQTPRYLIKTRGQQVTLSCSPISGHRSVSWYQQTPGQGLQFLFEYFSETQRNKGNFPGRFSGRQFSNSRSEMNVSTLELGDSALYLCASSLRTGREETQYFGPGTRLLVL.

This clone was seen only once. The chain uses TRBV13 and TRBJ2-1; 12 bases are a match to TRBD2. With 7 bases clipped from V and 8 bases from J, the junction kept 9 bases outside the gene matches. This CDR3 has 15 residues. Per the germline V gene, CDR1 is PRHDT and CDR2 is FYEKMQ (reference sequence). CDR3 amino acids: CASTRRTSGNYEQFF. In nucleotides, the CDR3 is TGTGCCAGCACCAGACGGACTAGCGGGAATTATGAGCAGTTCTTC.

The chain recombines TRBV12-5 with TRBJ2-7, with D perhaps TRBD1 (5 bases). The CDR3 runs to 14 residues. CDR1 LGHNT and CDR2 FRNRAP come from the germline V gene. V shed 5 bases and J shed 5 bases, with 16 bases lying between them. The CDR3 DNA sequence: TGTGCTAGTGGTCCCTCTGGGGCGCAGGACGAGCAGTACGTC. It yields the protein CASGPSGAQDEQYV.